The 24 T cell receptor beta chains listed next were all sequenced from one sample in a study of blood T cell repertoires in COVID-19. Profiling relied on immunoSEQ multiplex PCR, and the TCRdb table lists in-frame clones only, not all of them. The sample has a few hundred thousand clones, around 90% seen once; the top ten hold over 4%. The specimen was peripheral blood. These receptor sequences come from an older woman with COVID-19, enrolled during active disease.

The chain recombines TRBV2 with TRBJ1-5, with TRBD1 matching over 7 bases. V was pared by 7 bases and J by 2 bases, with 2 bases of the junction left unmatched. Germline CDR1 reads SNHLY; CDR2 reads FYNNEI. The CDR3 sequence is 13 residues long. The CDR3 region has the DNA TGTGCCAGCAAAGACAGGGGCAATCAGCCCCAGCATTTT. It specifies CASKDRGNQPQHF.

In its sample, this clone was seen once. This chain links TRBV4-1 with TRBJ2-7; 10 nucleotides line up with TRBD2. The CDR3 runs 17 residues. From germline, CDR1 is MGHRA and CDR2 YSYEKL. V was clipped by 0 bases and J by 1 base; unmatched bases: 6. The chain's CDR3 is CASSQEGGTSVSYEQYF. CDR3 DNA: TGCGCCAGCAGCCAAGAGGGAGGGACTAGCGTGTCCTACGAGCAGTACTTC.

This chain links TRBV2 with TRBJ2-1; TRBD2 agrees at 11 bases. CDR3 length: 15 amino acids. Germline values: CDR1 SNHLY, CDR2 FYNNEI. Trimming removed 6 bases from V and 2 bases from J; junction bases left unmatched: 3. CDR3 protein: CASRLAGGPYNEQFF. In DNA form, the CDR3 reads TGTGCCAGCAGGCTAGCGGGAGGTCCCTACAATGAGCAGTTCTTC. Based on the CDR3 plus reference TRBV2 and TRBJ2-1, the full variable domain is EPEVTQTPSHQVTQMGQEVILRCVPISNHLYFYWYRQILGQKVEFLVSFYNNEISEKSEIFDDQFSVERPDGSNFTLKIRSTKLEDSAMYFCASRLAGGPYNEQFFGPGTRLTVL.

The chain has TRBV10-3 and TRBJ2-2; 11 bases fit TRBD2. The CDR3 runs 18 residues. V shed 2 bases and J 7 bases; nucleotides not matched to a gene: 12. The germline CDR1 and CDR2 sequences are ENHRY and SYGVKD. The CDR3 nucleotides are TGTGCCATCAGTGAGCCCGCCGCAACTAGCGGGAGACACGGGGAGCTGTTTTTT. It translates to CAISEPAATSGRHGELFF.

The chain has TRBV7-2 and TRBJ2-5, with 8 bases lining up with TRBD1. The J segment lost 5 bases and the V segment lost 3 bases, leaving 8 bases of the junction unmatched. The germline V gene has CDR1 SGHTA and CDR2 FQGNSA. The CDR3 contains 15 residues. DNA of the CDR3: TGTGCCAGCAGCTTTGGGACAGGACTGGAGGAGACCCAGTACTTC. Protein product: CASSFGTGLEETQYF.

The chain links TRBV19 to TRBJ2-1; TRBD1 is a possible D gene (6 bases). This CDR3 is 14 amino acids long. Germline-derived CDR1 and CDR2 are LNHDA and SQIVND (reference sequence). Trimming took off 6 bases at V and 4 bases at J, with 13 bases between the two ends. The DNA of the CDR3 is TGTGCCAGTAGCTCCCGGGACACGTACAATGAGCAGTTCTTC. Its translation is CASSSRDTYNEQFF.

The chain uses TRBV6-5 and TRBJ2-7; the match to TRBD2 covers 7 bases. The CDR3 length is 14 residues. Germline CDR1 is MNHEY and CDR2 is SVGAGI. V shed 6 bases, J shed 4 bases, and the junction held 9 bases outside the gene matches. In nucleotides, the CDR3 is TGTGCCAGCAGCCCGTCGGGGGGTAGGTACGAGCAGTACTTC. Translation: CASSPSGGRYEQYF.

The CDR3 spells CASNTGVRSFNYGYTF. Written as DNA, the CDR3 is TGTGCCAGCAATACAGGGGTTCGCTCGTTTAACTATGGCTACACCTTC. This chain uses TRBV28 with TRBJ1-2; 7 nucleotides agree with TRBD1. Germline V CDR1 and CDR2: MDHEN, SYDVKM. This CDR3 region has 16 residues. V shed 7 bases, J shed 1 base, and the junction held 12 bases outside the gene matches.

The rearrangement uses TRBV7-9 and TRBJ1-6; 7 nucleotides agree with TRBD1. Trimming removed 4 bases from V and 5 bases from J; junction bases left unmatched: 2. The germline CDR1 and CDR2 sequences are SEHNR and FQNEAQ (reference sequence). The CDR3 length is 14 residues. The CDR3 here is CASSYGQDNSPLHF. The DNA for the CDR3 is TGTGCCAGCAGCTACGGACAGGATAATTCACCCCTCCACTTT.

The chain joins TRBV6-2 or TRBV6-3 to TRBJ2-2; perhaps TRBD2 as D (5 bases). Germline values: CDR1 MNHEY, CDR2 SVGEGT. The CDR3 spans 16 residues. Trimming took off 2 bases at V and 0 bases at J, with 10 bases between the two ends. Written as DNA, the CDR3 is TGTGCCAGCAGTTACCGAGCGGCACCGAACACCGGGGAGCTGTTTTTT. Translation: CASSYRAAPNTGELFF.

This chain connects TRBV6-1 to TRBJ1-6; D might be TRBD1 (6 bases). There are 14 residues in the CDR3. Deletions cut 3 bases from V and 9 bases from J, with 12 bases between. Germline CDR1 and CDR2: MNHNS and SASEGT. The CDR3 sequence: CASSDRGEASPLHF. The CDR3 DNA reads TGTGCCAGCAGTGACAGGGGAGAGGCTTCACCCCTCCACTTT.

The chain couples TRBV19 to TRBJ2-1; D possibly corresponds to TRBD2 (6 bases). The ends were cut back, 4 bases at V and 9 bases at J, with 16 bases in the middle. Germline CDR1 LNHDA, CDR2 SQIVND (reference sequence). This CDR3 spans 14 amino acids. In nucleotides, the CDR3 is TGTGCCAGTAGTACCACCCCTAGCGATCGTGAGCAGTTCTTC. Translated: CASSTTPSDREQFF. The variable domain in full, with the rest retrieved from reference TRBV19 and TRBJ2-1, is DGGITQSPKYLFRKEGQNVTLSCEQNLNHDAMYWYRQDPGQGLRLIYYSQIVNDFQKGDIAEGYSVSREKKESFPLTVTSAQKNPTAFYLCASSTTPSDREQFFGPGTRLTVL.

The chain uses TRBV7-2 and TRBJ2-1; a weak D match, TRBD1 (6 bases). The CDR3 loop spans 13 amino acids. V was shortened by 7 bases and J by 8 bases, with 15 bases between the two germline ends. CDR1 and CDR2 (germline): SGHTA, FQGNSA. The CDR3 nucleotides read TGTGCCAGCACCCAACCAGGGGTGGATGAGCAGTTCTTC. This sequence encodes CASTQPGVDEQFF.

The CDR3, as DNA: TGTGCCTCTCTGCGGCGATCGGAGACCCAGTACTTC. Translated: CASLRRSETQYF. The J gene is TRBJ2-5, the V gene TRBV6-5; no clear D gene. The CDR3 covers 12 residues. Trimming took off 11 bases at V and 5 bases at J, with 15 bases between the two ends. In germline, CDR1 is MNHEY, CDR2 SVGAGI.

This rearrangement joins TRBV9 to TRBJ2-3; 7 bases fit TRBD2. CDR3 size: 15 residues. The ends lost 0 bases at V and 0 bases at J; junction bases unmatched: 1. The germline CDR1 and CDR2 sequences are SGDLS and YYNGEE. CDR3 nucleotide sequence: TGTGCCAGCAGCGTAGAAGCGGGGAGCACAGATACGCAGTATTTT. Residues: CASSVEAGSTDTQYF.

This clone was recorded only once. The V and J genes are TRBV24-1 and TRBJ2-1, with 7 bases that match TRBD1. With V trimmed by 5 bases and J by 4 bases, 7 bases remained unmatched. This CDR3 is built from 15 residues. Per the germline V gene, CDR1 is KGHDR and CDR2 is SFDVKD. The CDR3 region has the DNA TGTGCCACCAGTGGATGGACAGGCAAGTACAATGAGCAGTTCTTC. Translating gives CATSGWTGKYNEQFF.

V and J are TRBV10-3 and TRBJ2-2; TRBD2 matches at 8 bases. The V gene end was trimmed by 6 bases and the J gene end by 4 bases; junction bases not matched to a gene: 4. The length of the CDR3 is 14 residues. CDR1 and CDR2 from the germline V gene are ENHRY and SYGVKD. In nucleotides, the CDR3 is TGTGCCATCAGACCAGGGACTAGCACCGGGGAGCTGTTTTTT. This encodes CAIRPGTSTGELFF.

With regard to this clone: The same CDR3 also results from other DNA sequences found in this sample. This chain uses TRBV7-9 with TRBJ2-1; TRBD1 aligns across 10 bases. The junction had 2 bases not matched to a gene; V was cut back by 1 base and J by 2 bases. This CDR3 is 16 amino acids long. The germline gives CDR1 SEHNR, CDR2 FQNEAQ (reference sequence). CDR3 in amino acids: CASSLDGTGAYNEQFF. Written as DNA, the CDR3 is TGTGCCAGCAGCTTAGACGGGACAGGGGCCTACAATGAGCAGTTCTTC.

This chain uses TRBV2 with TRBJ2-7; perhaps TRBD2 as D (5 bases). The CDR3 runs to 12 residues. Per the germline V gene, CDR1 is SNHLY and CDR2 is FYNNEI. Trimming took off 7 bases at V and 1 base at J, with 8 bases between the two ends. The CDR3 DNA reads TGTGCCAGCACACGGGGTTCCTACGAGCAGTACTTC. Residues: CASTRGSYEQYF. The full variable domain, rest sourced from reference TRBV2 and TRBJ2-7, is EPEVTQTPSHQVTQMGQEVILRCVPISNHLYFYWYRQILGQKVEFLVSFYNNEISEKSEIFDDQFSVERPDGSNFTLKIRSTKLEDSAMYFCASTRGSYEQYFGPGTRLTVT.

The CDR3 spells CASSDGQGGNQPQHF. CDR3 coding DNA: TGTGCCAGCAGTGACGGCCAGGGGGGCAATCAGCCCCAGCATTTT. The genes are TRBV2 and TRBJ1-5, with 7 positions matching TRBD1. V shed 3 bases and J 2 bases; nucleotides not matched to a gene: 4. This CDR3 has 15 residues. Germline V lookup: CDR1 SNHLY, CDR2 FYNNEI.

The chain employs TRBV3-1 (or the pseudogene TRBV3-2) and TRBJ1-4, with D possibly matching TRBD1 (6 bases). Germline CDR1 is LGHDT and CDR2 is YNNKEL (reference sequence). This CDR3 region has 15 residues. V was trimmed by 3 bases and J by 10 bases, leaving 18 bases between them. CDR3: CASSQGGRGAGKLFF. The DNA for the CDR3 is TGTGCCAGCAGCCAGGGCGGCCGGGGGGCCGGAAAACTGTTTTTT.

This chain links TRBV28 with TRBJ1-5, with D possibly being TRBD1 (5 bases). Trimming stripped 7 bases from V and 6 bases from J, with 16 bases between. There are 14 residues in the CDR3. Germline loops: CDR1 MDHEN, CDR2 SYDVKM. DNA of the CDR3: TGTGCCAGCATACCCGGGGGGTTGAGTCAGCCCCAGCATTTT. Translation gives CASIPGGLSQPQHF.

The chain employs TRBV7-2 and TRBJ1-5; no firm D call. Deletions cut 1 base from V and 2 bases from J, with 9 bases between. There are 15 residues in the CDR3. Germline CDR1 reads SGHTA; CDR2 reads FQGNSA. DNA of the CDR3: TGTGCCAGCAGCTTAGATTCAGCGGGCAATCAGCCCCAGCATTTT. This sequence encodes CASSLDSAGNQPQHF.

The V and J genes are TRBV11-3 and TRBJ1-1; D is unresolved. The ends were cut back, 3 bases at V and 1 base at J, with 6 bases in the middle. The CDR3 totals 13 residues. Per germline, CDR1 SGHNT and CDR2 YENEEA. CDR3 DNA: TGTGCCAGCAGCTTCGGGAGGAACACTGAAGCTTTCTTT. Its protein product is CASSFGRNTEAFF.